This T cell receptor (beta chain) was captured by sequencing in a study of blood T cell repertoires in COVID-19. About the study: T cells, B-cell-depleted T cells, or PBMCs provided the cDNA or gDNA that served as material.

As originally analysed: Reference gene primers were amplified, and this amplification served to estimate nucleated cell counts. Repertoires were generated with immunoSEQ multiplex PCR, while TCRdb's copy carries only in-frame clones and drops some. That table furnishes V, J and clone size, whereas the DNA furnished D and trimming. The table has hundreds of thousands of clones, around 89% seen once. Looked up from germline, CDR1 is MDHEN and CDR2 is SYDVKM. The CDR3 runs 16 residues. V was pared by 3 bases and J by 2 bases, with 17 bases between. The J gene is TRBJ2-7, the V gene TRBV28, with D possibly matching TRBD1 (6 bases). The sequence was obtained from a woman aged 45 to 65 with active or convalescent COVID-19. The sample taken for sequencing was peripheral blood. The CDR3 nucleotides read TGTGCCAGCAGTTTGAACCCTAGAGGGGGTACCTACGAGCAGTACTTC. This translates into CASSLNPRGGTYEQYF.